This passage covers 19 T cell receptor beta chains from one sample sequenced in a study of cytomegalovirus exposure and HLA in healthy donors. The protocol was immunoSEQ multiplex PCR, while the TCRdb copy is restricted to in-frame clones and leaves out a portion. The sample lists about 260,000 clones, about 90% occurring once. The sample was PBMCs. The receptors come from a woman aged 25 to 39 in good health and CMV-seronegative.

The genes are TRBV4-2 and TRBJ1-2; the D is unclear. V was pared by 4 bases and J by 0 bases, with 12 bases between. The CDR3 runs to 15 residues. The germline V gene has CDR1 LGHNA and CDR2 YNFKEQ. The CDR3 is CASSLEWQPNYGYTF. CDR3 in DNA: TGTGCCAGCAGCCTAGAATGGCAGCCTAACTATGGCTACACCTTC.

This clone occurred once. V usage is TRBV9 and J usage is TRBJ2-1, with D hard to call. CDR1 and CDR2 (germline): SGDLS, YYNGEE. The V end lost 0 bases, the J end lost 8 bases, and 15 bases lay between the germline ends. The CDR3 spans 15 residues. CDR3 amino acids: CASSVGVLASDEQFF. The CDR3 DNA follows: TGTGCCAGCAGCGTAGGAGTGTTAGCATCGGATGAGCAGTTCTTC.

The rearrangement links TRBV4-3 to TRBJ1-4, with a weak D call TRBD1 (5 bases). CDR1 is LGHNA and CDR2 is YSLEER in the germline V gene. This CDR3 has 14 residues. With 2 bases removed from V and 5 bases from J, the gap between germline ends came to 9 bases. The CDR3 sequence: CASSQHGGNEKLFF. CDR3 sequence (DNA): TGCGCCAGCAGCCAACATGGGGGAAATGAAAAACTGTTTTTT.

The rearrangement links TRBV7-2 to TRBJ2-5; 7 nucleotides align to TRBD1. The junction had 5 bases not matched to a gene; V was cut back by 5 bases and J by 5 bases. CDR1 is SGHTA, CDR2 FQGNSA, per germline. The CDR3 runs to 13 residues. CDR3 DNA: TGTGCCAGCAGCACACTACAGGGGGAGACCCAGTACTTC. Translating it yields CASSTLQGETQYF.

V gene TRBV6-5 combines with J gene TRBJ2-5; D is possibly TRBD1 (6 bases). The CDR3 contains 15 residues. CDR1 and CDR2 from the germline V gene are MNHEY and SVGAGI. V dropped 7 bases and J dropped 2 bases, with 17 bases sitting between them. The CDR3, as DNA: TGTGCCAGCAATTCTGTCCGGGACATTCAAGAGACCCAGTACTTC. Protein product: CASNSVRDIQETQYF.

The J gene is TRBJ2-7, the V gene TRBV27; D call uncertain. Trimming shortened V by 2 bases and J by 3 bases, and 8 bases separated the two germline ends. CDR1 is MNHEY, CDR2 SMNVEV, per germline (reference sequence). The CDR3 contains 13 residues. The CDR3 loop is CASSLRQSYEQYF. The DNA of the CDR3 is TGTGCCAGCAGTTTAAGGCAGAGCTACGAGCAGTACTTC.

J is TRBJ2-2 and V is TRBV30; perhaps TRBD2 as D (5 bases). The germline CDR1 and CDR2 sequences are GTSNPN and SVGIG (reference sequence). The CDR3 totals 14 residues. Trimming removed 0 bases at V and 3 bases at J, with 8 bases between. The CDR3 reads CAWSVLRDTGELFF. The CDR3 region has the DNA TGTGCCTGGAGTGTACTGAGGGACACCGGGGAGCTGTTTTTT.

This clone was detected only once. The chain uses TRBV27 and TRBJ1-5; 10 bases are shared with TRBD1. In germline, CDR1 is MNHEY, CDR2 SMNVEV (reference sequence). CDR3 size: 20 residues. V lost 1 base, J lost 1 base, and 13 bases stayed unmatched. As DNA, the CDR3 is TGTGCCAGCAGTTTATATGGGACAGGGGATCGGTTCGTAAGCAATCAGCCCCAGCATTTT. It encodes CASSLYGTGDRFVSNQPQHF.

The gene calls are TRBV11-3 and TRBJ1-4; D may be TRBD1 (6 bases). There are 15 residues in the CDR3. Germline lookup yields CDR1 SGHNT and CDR2 YENEEA. With 5 bases removed from V and 0 bases from J, the gap between germline ends came to 10 bases. CDR3 loop: CASSIGQTTNEKLFF. In nucleotides, the CDR3 is TGTGCCAGCAGCATCGGACAGACAACTAATGAAAAACTGTTTTTT.

V and J are TRBV2 and TRBJ2-5, with TRBD1 identical over 10 bases. Germline trimming cut 7 bases from V and 0 bases from J; bases unmatched to any gene: 2. The V gene's germline CDR1 is SNHLY and CDR2 FYNNEI. The CDR3 length is 14 residues. The CDR3 here is CASKGQGYQETQYF. The CDR3 bases are TGTGCCAGCAAGGGACAGGGGTACCAAGAGACCCAGTACTTC. The full variable domain, completed using reference TRBV2 and TRBJ2-5, is EPEVTQTPSHQVTQMGQEVILRCVPISNHLYFYWYRQILGQKVEFLVSFYNNEISEKSEIFDDQFSVERPDGSNFTLKIRSTKLEDSAMYFCASKGQGYQETQYFGPGTRLLVL.

The chain has TRBV11-3 and TRBJ2-2; D not certain. The CDR3 covers 12 residues. The germline V gene encodes CDR1 SGHNT and CDR2 YENEEA. Trimming took off 2 bases at V and 8 bases at J, with 6 bases between the two ends. The CDR3 nucleotides are TGTGCCAGCAGCTTAAAGCCGGGGGAGCTGTTTTTT. Encoded protein: CASSLKPGELFF.

The chain joins TRBV5-1 to TRBJ2-6; D gene unclear. Germline V gene lookup returns CDR1 SGHRS and CDR2 YFSETQ. The CDR3 loop spans 15 amino acids. V was trimmed by 6 bases and J by 3 bases, leaving 13 bases between them. As DNA, the CDR3 is TGCGCCAGCATGCTGGGGTCCTTTGGGGCCAACGTCCTGACTTTC. Its translation is CASMLGSFGANVLTF.

The rearrangement links TRBV25-1 to TRBJ2-1, with a tentative D call TRBD2 (6 bases). The CDR3 runs 13 residues. The germline V gene encodes CDR1 MGHDK and CDR2 SYGVNS. With 6 bases removed from V and 8 bases from J, the gap between germline ends came to 14 bases. CDR3 in DNA: TGTGCCAGCAGCCCTGGGGGGTCTTATGAGCAGTTCTTC. This sequence encodes CASSPGGSYEQFF.

The genes are TRBV28 and TRBJ1-5; 11 nucleotides align to TRBD1. The germline gives CDR1 MDHEN, CDR2 SYDVKM. Trimming removed 7 bases from V and 6 bases from J; junction bases left unmatched: 2. CDR3 length: 13 residues. The CDR3 sequence: CASTGTGGQPQHF. CDR3 in DNA: TGTGCCAGCACCGGGACAGGGGGTCAGCCCCAGCATTTT.

CDR3 DNA: TGCGCCAGCAGCTTAGGAAATGTGAACACCGGGGAGCTGTTTTTT. This codes for CASSLGNVNTGELFF. The V call is TRBV5-1, the J call TRBJ2-2; unclear D gene. The germline CDR1 and CDR2 sequences are SGHRS and YFSETQ. The CDR3 is made up of 15 amino acids. V was shortened by 2 bases and J by 1 base, with 9 bases between the two germline ends.

The rearrangement joins TRBV6-5 to TRBJ2-7; D gene unclear. V lost 4 bases and J 4 bases, leaving 14 bases between the germline ends. The CDR3 runs 14 residues. Germline assignment: CDR1 MNHEY and CDR2 SVGAGI. For the CDR3, the DNA is TGTGCCAGCAGTTTATCTAGTCTAGGGTACGAGCAGTACTTC. It specifies CASSLSSLGYEQYF.

This clone came up a few times. This rearrangement joins TRBV2 to TRBJ2-3; 13 bases fit TRBD2. The germline V gene has CDR1 SNHLY and CDR2 FYNNEI. J gave up 4 bases and V 6 bases, and 7 bases lay outside the gene matches. The CDR3 consists of 16 residues. The CDR3: CASRRRTSGSADTQYF. The CDR3, as DNA: TGTGCCAGCAGAAGGCGGACTAGCGGGAGTGCAGATACGCAGTATTTT.

J is TRBJ1-5 and V is TRBV19; D is undetermined. The CDR3 length is 14 residues. V gave up 0 bases and J gave up 4 bases, with 7 bases separating them. Germline loops: CDR1 LNHDA, CDR2 SQIVND (reference sequence). CDR3 in amino acids: CASSIEKDNQPQHF. As DNA, the CDR3 is TGTGCCAGTAGTATAGAGAAGGATAATCAGCCCCAGCATTTT.

The V and J genes are TRBV13 and TRBJ1-1; D gene uncertain. The V and J ends lost 0 bases and 1 base respectively, with 9 bases between them. The CDR3 totals 15 residues. Germline CDR1 is PRHDT and CDR2 is FYEKMQ (reference sequence). CDR3 amino acids: CASSLGRGENTEAFF. The CDR3 DNA is TGTGCCAGCAGCTTAGGCCGTGGGGAGAACACTGAAGCTTTCTTT. Full variable domain (rest looked up from reference TRBV13 and TRBJ1-1): AAGVIQSPRHLIKEKRETATLKCYPIPRHDTVYWYQQGPGQDPQFLISFYEKMQSDKGSIPDRFSAQQFSDYHSELNMSSLELGDSALYFCASSLGRGENTEAFFGQGTRLTVV.